The rows below give T cell receptor beta chains drawn from one sample of a study of T cell repertoires in ileal Crohn's disease. Some clones are missing from TCRdb's copy, which holds only in-frame ones; the method was immunoSEQ multiplex PCR. The table includes 13,000 to 15,000 clones, around four fifths detected once. Sample: ileal tissue. The source of these receptors is an adult with Crohn's disease. The CDR3 runs from the conserved cysteine through the conserved F or W. Each record gives: V gene, J gene, CDR3 protein.

v_gene: TRBV10-2; j_gene: TRBJ2-1; CDR3aa: CASSEPTGLAFYNEQFF
v_gene: TRBV5-1; j_gene: TRBJ1-2; CDR3aa: CASSSSTGSKGYTF
v_gene: TRBV7-8; j_gene: TRBJ1-1; CDR3aa: CASSPRGQMNTEAFF
v_gene: TRBV5-1; j_gene: TRBJ2-1; CDR3aa: CASSLGGSLYNEQFF
v_gene: TRBV7-2; j_gene: TRBJ1-2; CDR3aa: CASRPGTGGIGYTF
v_gene: TRBV30; j_gene: TRBJ2-4; CDR3aa: CAWSRDSKNIQYF
v_gene: TRBV6-1; j_gene: TRBJ1-5; CDR3aa: CASSEGLAIQPQHF
v_gene: TRBV9; j_gene: TRBJ2-2; CDR3aa: CASSPSRLSGGGTGELFF
v_gene: TRBV2; j_gene: TRBJ2-3; CDR3aa: CASRAQGTGTDTQYF
v_gene: TRBV15; j_gene: TRBJ2-5; CDR3aa: CATSRANRGETQYF
v_gene: TRBV10-2; j_gene: TRBJ2-5; CDR3aa: CASSDPSGQGERETQYF
v_gene: TRBV10-2; j_gene: TRBJ2-1; CDR3aa: CASSESTRLNEQFF
v_gene: TRBV19; j_gene: TRBJ1-2; CDR3aa: CASRADPVAYGYTF
v_gene: TRBV6-1; j_gene: TRBJ1-4; CDR3aa: CASSEWGGAAEKLFF
v_gene: TRBV11-3; j_gene: TRBJ2-1; CDR3aa: CASSPRQGMGGDEQFF
v_gene: TRBV5-1; j_gene: TRBJ2-2; CDR3aa: CASSLERGKAGELFF
v_gene: TRBV30; j_gene: TRBJ1-1; CDR3aa: CAWSVRTGSPYMNTEAFF
v_gene: TRBV6-1; j_gene: TRBJ2-7; CDR3aa: CASSARQVTYEQYF
v_gene: TRBV28; j_gene: TRBJ1-1; CDR3aa: CASSLSTSEAFF
v_gene: TRBV18; j_gene: TRBJ1-2; CDR3aa: CASSPRQDYGYTF